The present TCR beta chain was sequenced within a study of T cell repertoires in cytomegalovirus infection. Germline V lookup: CDR1 SGHVS, CDR2 FQNEAQ. The CDR3 is 15 amino acids. The germline V and J ends were trimmed by 1 base and 3 bases, with 12 bases remaining between them. MiXCR, run by TCRdb on the reads, gives a single entry per CDR3 protein. The profile covers 570,000 or so distinct CDR3 sequences, with about 39% appearing a single time and around 50% taken by the ten largest. In this sample, this clonotype turned up a few times. The target antigen is unknown. This rearrangement joins TRBV7-8 to TRBJ2-5; D unresolved. This sequence was found in a human donor in good health (CMV status not recorded). Some clones in this sample may be carry-over from other donors' samples. The specimen comprised cultured PBMCs, sampled from culture after CMV antigen stimulation. The CDR3 DNA sequence: TGTGCCAGCAGCTTAGGTAGACTCGCGAAAGAGACCCAGTACTTC. Its protein is CASSLGRLAKETQYF.